The subject of this entry is one T cell receptor beta chain. V lost 4 bases to trimming and J lost 0 bases, with 7 bases between them. The germline gives CDR1 MNHNS, CDR2 SASEGT. The CDR3 is 13 amino acids. This sample was included in a study of OX40 agonist ivuxolimab in advanced cancers. Across the whole study: Melanoma, hepatocellular carcinoma, head and neck or renal cell cancer occurred in dose-escalation patients.

Using immunoSEQ multiplex PCR, the repertoire was profiled, and TCRdb retains in-frame clones only, with some absent. The sample records some 50,000 clones, over 75% being singletons. Excluded were patients having autoimmune disease history or systemic immunosuppression. The gene calls are TRBV6-1 and TRBJ2-7; D remains ambiguous. This clonotype was obtained from an adult with an advanced solid tumor such as melanoma, head and neck, liver or kidney cancer. Sequences were derived from CD4+ or CD8+ T cells sorted from blood, sampled in a trial of the OX40 agonist ivuxolimab. The CDR3 spells CASSVQLSYEQYF. The CDR3 DNA reads TGTGCCAGCAGTGTACAGCTCTCCTACGAGCAGTACTTC.